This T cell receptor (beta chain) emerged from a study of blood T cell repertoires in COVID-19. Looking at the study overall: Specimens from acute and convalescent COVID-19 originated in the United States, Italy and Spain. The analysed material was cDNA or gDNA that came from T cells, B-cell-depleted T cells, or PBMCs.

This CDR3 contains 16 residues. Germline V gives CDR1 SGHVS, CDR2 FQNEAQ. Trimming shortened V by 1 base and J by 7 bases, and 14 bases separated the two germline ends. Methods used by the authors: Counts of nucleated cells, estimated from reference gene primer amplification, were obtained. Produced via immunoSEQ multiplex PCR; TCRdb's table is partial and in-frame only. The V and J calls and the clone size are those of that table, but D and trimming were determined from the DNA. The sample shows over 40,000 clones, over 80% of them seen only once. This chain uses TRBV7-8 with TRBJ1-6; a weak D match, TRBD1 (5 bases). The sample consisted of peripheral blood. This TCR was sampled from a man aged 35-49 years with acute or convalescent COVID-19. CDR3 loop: CASSLVWGTVNSPLHF. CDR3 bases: TGTGCCAGCAGCTTAGTCTGGGGGACTGTGAATTCACCCCTCCACTTT.